Listed below are T cell receptor beta chains from one sample, sequenced in a study of T cells in Graves' hyperthyroidism and ophthalmopathy. TCRdb reprocessed the multiplex PCR reads with MiXCR, giving one entry per CDR3 protein. The profile covers around 620,000 distinct CDR3 sequences, with 13% to 15% appearing a single time and about 7% taken by the ten largest. Sequenced input: blood. The receptors stem from a woman aged 18 to 35 with Graves' ophthalmopathy. Both conserved end residues are part of each CDR3. The D gene is left open where the match is weak. Clone size is not always given. Where it is, it says once, few, many or a class for expanded clones.

DNA,CDR3,V,size,length,J,D
TGCAGCGTGGACGGGTCAGGCAGTGGTTTATACGAGCAGTACTTC,CSVDGSGSGLYEQYF,TRBV29-1,many,15,TRBJ2-7,.
TGTGCCAGCAGCTTGGGATCATGGCAGCCCCAGCATTTT,CASSLGSWQPQHF,TRBV5-6,.,13,TRBJ1-5,.
TGTGCCAGCAGCTCCTCCGGGGGGGGGAGCTCCTACGAGCAGTACTTC,CASSSSGGGSSYEQYF,TRBV9,many,16,TRBJ2-7,TRBD2
TGTGCCAGTAGTCCGGGAGAGGGCTACAATGAGCAGTTCTTC,CASSPGEGYNEQFF,TRBV19,.,14,TRBJ2-1,.
TGTGCCAGCAGCTTCCGGGCATGGAGGGAGCTGTTTTTT,CASSFRAWRELFF,TRBV13,few,13,TRBJ2-2,.
TGTGCCACCGATCTCGGGAGTTCCTACAATGAGCAGTTCTTC,CATDLGSSYNEQFF,TRBV15,many,14,TRBJ2-1,.
TGTGCCATCAGTGGCGGGACACCTAGCACAGATACGCAGTATTTT,CAISGGTPSTDTQYF,TRBV10-3,few,15,TRBJ2-3,.
TGCAGTGCTAGGAATACCGGGGCCAGACCCTACAATGAGCAGTTCTTC,CSARNTGARPYNEQFF,TRBV20-1,.,16,TRBJ2-1,.
TGTGCCAGCAGCCAAGCGGGGGTCAACGAGCAGTACTTC,CASSQAGVNEQYF,TRBV12-3/TRBV12-4,many,13,TRBJ2-7,TRBD2
TGTGCCAGCAGTGAGGGACAGGGGGCAGGGAAAAACATTCAGTACTTC,CASSEGQGAGKNIQYF,TRBV6-1,few,16,TRBJ2-4,TRBD1
TGTGCCACCAGTGATATGACAGCGAATCAGCCCCAGCATTTT,CATSDMTANQPQHF,TRBV24-1,.,14,TRBJ1-5,.
TGTGCCAGCAGCCAAGCCTCCGGCTTAAATGAAAAACTGTTTTTT,CASSQASGLNEKLFF,TRBV3-1,few,15,TRBJ1-4,.
TGTGCCAGTAGAGAGGGGGGGTTAACTGAAGCTTTCTTT,CASREGGLTEAFF,TRBV19,few,13,TRBJ1-1,.
TGTGCCAGCAGCTTAAGACAGGGACCACTAAACACTGAAGCTTTCTTT,CASSLRQGPLNTEAFF,TRBV11-2,many,16,TRBJ1-1,TRBD1
TGTGCCAGCAGTGGGAGGCTTGACAATGAGCAGTTCTTC,CASSGRLDNEQFF,TRBV2,many,13,TRBJ2-1,.
TGTGCCACCTTCGGGTGGTATAGCAATCAGCCCCAGCATTTT,CATFGWYSNQPQHF,TRBV28,many,14,TRBJ1-5,.
TGTGCCAGCAGTTTACTCTACAGTTACACTGAAGCTTTCTTT,CASSLLYSYTEAFF,TRBV28,many,14,TRBJ1-1,.
TGTGCCAGCATGCCCAGGAGCTCTGGAAACACCATATATTTT,CASMPRSSGNTIYF,TRBV27,.,14,TRBJ1-3,.
TGCAGTGCTAGAGATAAGCGTTCCTACAATGAGCAGTTCTTC,CSARDKRSYNEQFF,TRBV20-1,many,14,TRBJ2-1,.
TGTGCCAGCAGCCCCAGGGGGGACTTGGCGCGGGAGCAGTACTTC,CASSPRGDLAREQYF,TRBV7-9,many,15,TRBJ2-7,.
TGCAGTGCTTTTCGGACAGCGAAAGAGACCCAGTACTTC,CSAFRTAKETQYF,TRBV20-1,many,13,TRBJ2-5,.
TGTGCCAGCAGCTCGCTCCGGACTAGCGGGAGCGATGAGCAGTTCTTC,CASSSLRTSGSDEQFF,TRBV7-9,.,16,TRBJ2-1,TRBD2
TGTGCCAGCAGTTACCCCCGGTGGGACAGGGGTGGCAATCAGCCCCAGCATTTT,CASSYPRWDRGGNQPQHF,TRBV6-2/TRBV6-3,many,18,TRBJ1-5,TRBD1
TGTGCCAGCAGCGCGATATTCGGGGGGGGAGAGACCCAGTACTTC,CASSAIFGGGETQYF,TRBV7-2,many,15,TRBJ2-5,TRBD2
TGTGCCAGCAGTTTATGGGGCCTCATGAACACTGAAGCTTTCTTT,CASSLWGLMNTEAFF,TRBV28,many,15,TRBJ1-1,.
TGTGCCTGCGACAGGGGTTCCTACGAGCAGTACTTC,CACDRGSYEQYF,TRBV30,many,12,TRBJ2-7,TRBD1
TGTGCCAGCAGTGAAGAGTGGGCAAGTGAAGCTTTCTTT,CASSEEWASEAFF,TRBV2,many,13,TRBJ1-1,.
TGTGCCAGCAGCAGGACAGGGAGTAACACTGAAGCTTTCTTT,CASSRTGSNTEAFF,TRBV11-3,many,14,TRBJ1-1,TRBD1
TGTGCCAGCAGCTTAAACCAAGTCCCTAATGGCTACACCTTC,CASSLNQVPNGYTF,TRBV7-2,many,14,TRBJ1-2,.
TGTGCCAGCAGCCCTGACCAAGCGGGAGGGAATGAGCAGTTCTTC,CASSPDQAGGNEQFF,TRBV5-4,.,15,TRBJ2-1,TRBD2
TGTGCCAGCAGCCAAGGGCTTCCCCTGACAGTGGGAGCTAACTATGGCTACACCTTC,CASSQGLPLTVGANYGYTF,TRBV4-2,.,19,TRBJ1-2,.
TGTGCCAGCAGCCAACTTCGGAGTCCCGCAAAGGATGAGCAGTTCTTC,CASSQLRSPAKDEQFF,TRBV14,many,16,TRBJ2-1,.
TGTGCCAGCAGTCACAGGGAAACTGAAGCTTTCTTT,CASSHRETEAFF,TRBV6-2/TRBV6-3,many,12,TRBJ1-1,.
TGCGCCAGCAGCAATCCCGAGCGGGCCCACTACGAGCAGTACTTC,CASSNPERAHYEQYF,TRBV5-1,many,15,TRBJ2-7,.
TGTGCTAGTGGTTTGAGGCTGGAGGGGCTCATCTATGGCTACACCTTC,CASGLRLEGLIYGYTF,TRBV12-5,many,16,TRBJ1-2,.
TGTGCCAGCAGCCAAGACTGGCAAGAGACCCAGTACTTC,CASSQDWQETQYF,TRBV14,many,13,TRBJ2-5,.
TGTGCCAGCAGCTTAGATCAGAGAATTAACACTGAAGCTTTCTTT,CASSLDQRINTEAFF,TRBV7-9,.,15,TRBJ1-1,.
TGTGCCAGCAGTTTAGGACCGAGCGGGACCCAGTACTTC,CASSLGPSGTQYF,TRBV27,.,13,TRBJ2-5,.
TGTGCCACCCCACAAGGGCAGGGAAGGGGCAATCAGCCCCAGCATTTT,CATPQGQGRGNQPQHF,TRBV24-1,few,16,TRBJ1-5,.
TGTGCCAGCAGTTACGAGGGGCGCAATCAGCCCCAGCATTTT,CASSYEGRNQPQHF,TRBV6-5,.,14,TRBJ1-5,.
TGCAGCGTTGAGGGCCCCAACATTCAGTACTTC,CSVEGPNIQYF,TRBV29-1,.,11,TRBJ2-4,.
TGTGCCAGCAGCCCCGACGGGCCTGCTAACTATGGCTACACCTTC,CASSPDGPANYGYTF,TRBV9,few,15,TRBJ1-2,.
TGTGCCAGCAGTTTCGGCGCGCTGCCCTACGAGCAGTACTTC,CASSFGALPYEQYF,TRBV6-2/TRBV6-3,few,14,TRBJ2-7,.
TGTGCCAGCAGCTTCCAATCCGGGAGTGGCGAGCAGTACTTC,CASSFQSGSGEQYF,TRBV7-9,many,14,TRBJ2-7,.
TGTGCCAGCAGCCAACGGGATGAGCAGTTCTTC,CASSQRDEQFF,TRBV11-3,many,11,TRBJ2-1,.
TGCGCCAGCAGTTACAGGTTATATAGCAATCAGCCCCAGCATTTT,CASSYRLYSNQPQHF,TRBV4-1,.,15,TRBJ1-5,.
TGTGCCAGCAGCCCCGACAGGGTGGCTTACAATGAGCAGTTCTTC,CASSPDRVAYNEQFF,TRBV6-2/TRBV6-3,few,15,TRBJ2-1,TRBD1
TGTGCCAGCGTGAGGGAAGAGACCCAGTACTTC,CASVREETQYF,TRBV2,many,11,TRBJ2-5,.
TGTGCCAGCAGCTTAGGTGCGCCGGGAGGGTACAATGAGCAGTTCTTC,CASSLGAPGGYNEQFF,TRBV7-6,many,16,TRBJ2-1,TRBD2
TGTGCCATCAGTGATTCCACCGGACTAGCGGGAGTCTACGAGCAGTACTTC,CAISDSTGLAGVYEQYF,TRBV10-3,.,17,TRBJ2-7,TRBD2
TGTGCCAGCAGTGAATACCTCTATTGCCGCTGGAGACTAGGCTCAACTTCTAGCACAGATACGCAGTATTTT,CASSEYLYCRWRLGSTSSTDTQYF,TRBV25-1,.,24,TRBJ2-3,.
TGTGCCAGCAGTCCCCGTCCGGCCGAAACCTACGAGCAGTACTTC,CASSPRPAETYEQYF,TRBV27,many,15,TRBJ2-7,.
TGTGCCAGCAGAGGGACTAGCCTGAACACCGGGGAGCTGTTTTTT,CASRGTSLNTGELFF,TRBV7-9,.,15,TRBJ2-2,TRBD2